The following is a T cell receptor beta chain sequence with its context. The target antigen is unknown. The ends were cut back, 5 bases at V and 4 bases at J, with 14 bases in the middle. This CDR3 contains 14 residues. Germline V gene data show CDR1 as KGHSH and CDR2 as LQKENI. This record comes from a study of cytomegalovirus exposure and HLA in healthy donors. Whole-study findings and limits: Some highly shared sequence variants likely arose as a pipeline artifact.

The PCR used 60 Vbeta and 13 Jbeta primers. Measured with immunoSEQ multiplex PCR; TCRdb has only the in-frame clones, and not every one. The sample consists of 120,000 or so clones, more than 60% of them appearing once. This TCR was recovered from a man under 40 in good health and CMV-seronegative. The rearrangement joins TRBV18 to TRBJ1-1, with a possible D match to TRBD1 (6 bases). Sequenced sample: PBMCs. The CDR3 loop reads CASSVIQGLTEAFF. The CDR3, as DNA: TGTGCCAGCTCAGTTATTCAGGGGCTCACTGAAGCTTTCTTT.